The 24 T cell receptor beta chains below were found in one sample sequenced in a study of blood T cell repertoires in COVID-19. Produced via immunoSEQ multiplex PCR; TCRdb's table is partial and in-frame only. The table has 250,000 to 400,000 clones, 80% to 90% seen once; the top ten hold about 5.7%. Sequences were obtained from PBMCs or T cells enriched from blood (not recorded which). The receptors were gathered from a woman younger than 45 who had recovered from COVID-19.

This clone was recorded a few times. The J gene is TRBJ2-5, the V gene TRBV11-1; 10 bases map to TRBD1. This CDR3 has 15 residues. V lost 3 bases to trimming and J lost 6 bases; unmatched junction nucleotides: 7. Germline loops: CDR1 SGHAT, CDR2 FQDESV (reference sequence). In DNA form, the CDR3 reads TGTGCCAGCAGCTTTACCGGGACAGGGGAGAAGACCCAGTACTTC. Its translation is CASSFTGTGEKTQYF.

The chain uses TRBV5-5 and TRBJ1-2, with 9 bases that match TRBD1. This CDR3 is built from 15 residues. Germline V gene lookup returns CDR1 SGHKS and CDR2 YYEKEE (reference sequence). The trim removed 4 bases at V and 4 bases at J, leaving 8 bases unmatched. Here the CDR3 reads CASSERPGQGYGYTF. The CDR3 nucleotides read TGTGCCAGCAGCGAGAGACCGGGACAGGGCTATGGCTACACCTTC.

V and J are TRBV5-6 and TRBJ1-4; D unclear. Germline lookup yields CDR1 SGHDT and CDR2 YYEEEE. This CDR3 contains 13 residues. Between the trimmed V and J ends, which lost 4 bases and 0 bases, there was a span of 4 bases. CDR3 nucleotides: TGTGCCAGCAGCCCGGCAACTAATGAAAAACTGTTTTTT. Protein: CASSPATNEKLFF. Complete variable domain (other parts from reference TRBV5-6 and TRBJ1-4): DAGVTQSPTHLIKTRGQQVTLRCSPKSGHDTVSWYQQALGQGPQFIFQYYEEEERQRGNFPDRFSGHQFPNYSSELNVNALLLGDSALYLCASSPATNEKLFFGSGTQLSVL.

V is TRBV7-9 and J is TRBJ2-2; the match to TRBD1 covers 8 bases. The CDR3 is 16 amino acids. J gave up 5 bases and V 5 bases, and 10 bases lay outside the gene matches. Germline CDR1 and CDR2: SEHNR and FQNEAQ (reference sequence). CDR3 amino acids: CASSPKTGATTGELFF. CDR3 DNA: TGTGCCAGCAGCCCGAAGACAGGGGCGACTACCGGGGAGCTGTTTTTT.

This rearrangement joins TRBV21-1 to TRBJ1-1. TRBV21-1 is termed a pseudogene. This CDR3 has 16 amino acids. The CDR3 protein is CASSKVWEKMNTEAFF. CDR3 in DNA: TGTGCCAGCAGCAAAGTGTGGGAGAAAATGAACACTGAAGCTTTCTTT.

In regard to this clone: Other DNA sequences in the same sample also yield this CDR3. The J gene is TRBJ1-5, the V gene TRBV19, with a tentative D call TRBD1 (5 bases). The CDR3 is 14 amino acids. Germline V CDR1 and CDR2: LNHDA, SQIVND (reference sequence). Trimming stripped 3 bases from V and 1 base from J, with 7 bases between. The CDR3 sequence is CASSIDSSNQPQHF. In nucleotides, the CDR3 is TGTGCCAGTAGTATCGACAGCAGCAATCAGCCCCAGCATTTT.

V and J are TRBV11-2 and TRBJ1-2, with D perhaps TRBD1 (6 bases). The CDR3 is made up of 16 amino acids. V was pared by 5 bases and J by 4 bases, with 20 bases between. In germline, CDR1 is SGHAT, CDR2 FQNNGV. CDR3: CASSLAPGGPLYGYTF. The CDR3 DNA sequence: TGTGCCAGCAGCCTTGCTCCGGGGGGCCCACTCTATGGCTACACCTTC. Full variable domain (outside the CDR3, taken from reference TRBV11-2 and TRBJ1-2): EAGVAQSPRYKIIEKRQSVAFWCNPISGHATLYWYQQILGQGPKLLIQFQNNGVVDDSQLPKDRFSAERLKGVDSTLKIQPAKLEDSAVYLCASSLAPGGPLYGYTFGSGTRLTVV.

The V and J genes are TRBV4-3 and TRBJ2-1; the match to TRBD1 covers 7 bases. The germline V gene encodes CDR1 LGHNA and CDR2 YSLEER. V was pared by 3 bases and J by 8 bases, with 13 bases of the junction left unmatched. CDR3 length: 16 residues. DNA for the CDR3: TGCGCCAGCAGCCATACACAGGGGATCCTCTCTGATGAGCAGTTCTTC. Its protein product is CASSHTQGILSDEQFF.

The chain joins TRBV11-1 to TRBJ2-7; TRBD1 might be the D (5 bases). V was trimmed by 5 bases and J by 3 bases, leaving 17 bases between them. CDR3 length: 15 amino acids. Germline V gene lookup returns CDR1 SGHAT and CDR2 FQDESV (reference sequence). Here the CDR3 reads CASSPESRGSYEQYF. The CDR3 coding sequence is TGTGCCAGCAGCCCCGAGTCTAGGGGTAGCTACGAGCAGTACTTC.

The chain recombines TRBV5-1 with TRBJ1-1; no definite D call. The CDR3 is 12 residues long. In germline, CDR1 is SGHRS, CDR2 YFSETQ. Trimming took off 0 bases at V and 7 bases at J, with 7 bases between the two ends. The CDR3 coding sequence is TGCGCCAGCAGCTTGGGCGTAAATGAAGCTTTCTTT. This sequence encodes CASSLGVNEAFF.

The rearrangement uses TRBV6-5 and TRBJ2-5; D may be TRBD2 (6 bases). Germline V CDR1 and CDR2: MNHEY, SVGAGI. This CDR3 is built from 15 residues. The germline V and J ends were trimmed by 6 bases and 4 bases, with 18 bases remaining between them. The CDR3 loop reads CASRGGRGLAETQYF. The CDR3 bases are TGTGCCAGCAGGGGAGGTAGGGGTTTAGCAGAGACCCAGTACTTC.

This clone came up a few times. The V and J genes are TRBV19 and TRBJ1-5; weak D call: TRBD1 (5 bases). The V gene lost 3 bases and the J gene lost 6 bases, with 12 bases spanning the gap. The CDR3 is 14 amino acids. Germline V CDR1 and CDR2: LNHDA, SQIVND (reference sequence). The DNA for the CDR3 is TGTGCCAGTAGTATCAGACGGGGGAGTCAGCCCCAGCATTTT. Translation gives CASSIRRGSQPQHF. Using reference TRBV19 and TRBJ1-5 for the parts outside the CDR3, the full variable domain is DGGITQSPKYLFRKEGQNVTLSCEQNLNHDAMYWYRQDPGQGLRLIYYSQIVNDFQKGDIAEGYSVSREKKESFPLTVTSAQKNPTAFYLCASSIRRGSQPQHFGDGTRLSIL.

The chain carries TRBV25-1 and TRBJ1-5; D uncertain. The germline V and J ends were trimmed by 1 base and 5 bases, with 12 bases remaining between them. The germline CDR1 and CDR2 sequences are MGHDK and SYGVNS. The CDR3 totals 15 residues. The CDR3 DNA reads TGTGCCAGCAGTGAATCATTAACAGACGATCAGCCCCAGCATTTT. It yields the protein CASSESLTDDQPQHF.

This chain joins TRBV28 and TRBJ1-6, with 8 positions matching TRBD1. Germline-derived CDR1 and CDR2 are MDHEN and SYDVKM. The V gene end was trimmed by 4 bases and the J gene end by 5 bases; junction bases not matched to a gene: 10. This CDR3 has 17 residues. CDR3 amino acids: CASSSPGQGGNNSPLHF. CDR3 in DNA: TGTGCCAGCAGTTCACCCGGACAGGGAGGGAATAATTCACCCCTCCACTTT.

In its sample, this clone was seen once. The chain combines TRBV3-1 (or the pseudogene TRBV3-2) with TRBJ2-5; D is possibly TRBD1 (5 bases). The V and J ends lost 5 bases and 6 bases respectively, with 10 bases between them. The CDR3 consists of 12 residues. Germline V gives CDR1 LGHDT, CDR2 YNNKEL (reference sequence). CDR3 residues: CASSSLGQTQYF. CDR3 nucleotides: TGTGCCAGCAGCTCTCTGGGGCAGACCCAGTACTTC.

This chain connects TRBV25-1 to TRBJ2-3, with TRBD2 as a possible D gene (6 bases). Germline V gene lookup returns CDR1 MGHDK and CDR2 SYGVNS. V was clipped by 0 bases and J by 2 bases, with 9 bases between them. The CDR3 contains 15 residues. CDR3 in DNA: TGTGCCAGCAGTGAATATGGGGGGATCACAGATACGCAGTATTTT. The encoded protein is CASSEYGGITDTQYF.

Remarks on this clone: Different DNA sequences within this sample yield the same CDR3. The chain links TRBV2 to TRBJ1-1; D ambiguous. The CDR3 runs to 13 residues. Germline-derived CDR1 and CDR2 are SNHLY and FYNNEI. Trimming took off 6 bases at V and 0 bases at J, with 8 bases between the two ends. The CDR3 loop reads CASRTDLNTEAFF. The CDR3 coding sequence is TGTGCCAGCAGGACCGACTTGAACACTGAAGCTTTCTTT. The complete variable domain, with remaining parts taken from reference TRBV2 and TRBJ1-1, reads EPEVTQTPSHQVTQMGQEVILRCVPISNHLYFYWYRQILGQKVEFLVSFYNNEISEKSEIFDDQFSVERPDGSNFTLKIRSTKLEDSAMYFCASRTDLNTEAFFGQGTRLTVV.

J is TRBJ2-7 and V is TRBV14; 7 nucleotides agree with TRBD2. CDR3 size: 14 residues. V was clipped by 2 bases and J by 2 bases; unmatched bases: 3. The germline gives CDR1 SGHDN, CDR2 FVKESK. The CDR3 coding sequence is TGTGCCAGCAGCCAAAGGGGAGGGGCCTACGAGCAGTACTTC. Translation gives CASSQRGGAYEQYF.

This clone occurred a few times. V and J are TRBV2 and TRBJ1-2, with D uncertain. Germline V gene data show CDR1 as SNHLY and CDR2 as FYNNEI. The CDR3 length is 14 residues. Trimming took 3 bases from V and 7 from J, leaving 15 bases between them. The CDR3 DNA reads as TGTGCCAGCAGTGAGCGGGGTTCGTCGAGTGGCTACACCTTC. It encodes CASSERGSSSGYTF. The complete variable domain, with remaining parts taken from reference TRBV2 and TRBJ1-2, reads EPEVTQTPSHQVTQMGQEVILRCVPISNHLYFYWYRQILGQKVEFLVSFYNNEISEKSEIFDDQFSVERPDGSNFTLKIRSTKLEDSAMYFCASSERGSSSGYTFGSGTRLTVV.

This clone was seen only once. This rearrangement joins TRBV5-1 to TRBJ2-7; D is ambiguous. Trimming took off 4 bases at V and 6 bases at J, with 8 bases between the two ends. The CDR3 runs to 11 residues. Germline CDR1 is SGHRS and CDR2 is YFSETQ. The CDR3 DNA reads TGCGCCAGCAGCAATTCCATCGAGCAGTACTTC. It yields the protein CASSNSIEQYF. The full variable domain, with the rest looked up from reference TRBV5-1 and TRBJ2-7, is KAGVTQTPRYLIKTRGQQVTLSCSPISGHRSVSWYQQTPGQGLQFLFEYFSETQRNKGNFPGRFSGRQFSNSRSEMNVSTLELGDSALYLCASSNSIEQYFGPGTRLTVT.

This chain uses TRBV19 with TRBJ1-2, with D possibly matching TRBD1 (5 bases). The V and J ends lost 5 bases and 7 bases respectively, with 11 bases between them. The germline gives CDR1 LNHDA, CDR2 SQIVND (reference sequence). CDR3 length: 12 amino acids. This chain's CDR3 is CASSPRQLGYTF. CDR3 sequence (DNA): TGTGCCAGTAGTCCACGACAGCTTGGCTACACCTTC.

V usage is TRBV28 and J usage is TRBJ1-5; 7 nucleotides align to TRBD1. Per germline, CDR1 MDHEN and CDR2 SYDVKM. The CDR3 has 15 amino acids. The J segment lost 5 bases and the V segment lost 3 bases, leaving 7 bases of the junction unmatched. CDR3 amino acids: CASSLTGLVDQPQHF. The CDR3 DNA is TGTGCCAGCAGTTTGACAGGGTTGGTGGATCAGCCCCAGCATTTT.

V and J are TRBV7-2 and TRBJ2-3; TRBD2 aligns across 12 bases. The CDR3 runs to 17 residues. V was pared by 4 bases and J by 0 bases, with 5 bases of the junction left unmatched. The germline CDR1 and CDR2 sequences are SGHTA and FQGNSA. The DNA for the CDR3 is TGTGCCAGCAGCTCCGGACTAGCGGGGTTTAGCACAGATACGCAGTATTTT. This codes for CASSSGLAGFSTDTQYF.

V is TRBV5-1 and J is TRBJ1-4; D is unresolved. V lost 4 bases, J lost 8 bases, and 15 bases lay in between. Germline V CDR1 and CDR2: SGHRS, YFSETQ. This CDR3 region has 14 residues. Here the CDR3 reads CASSPDSTGEKLFF. CDR3 bases: TGCGCCAGCAGCCCTGACTCCACGGGGGAAAAACTGTTTTTT.